What follows describes a single T cell receptor (beta chain). The data are from a study of blood T cell repertoires in COVID-19. About the study: Samples representing acute and convalescent COVID-19 were sourced from the United States, Italy and Spain. T cells, B-cell-depleted T cells, or PBMCs provided the cDNA or gDNA that served as material.

Across under 25 US areas, participants ranged in age from about 18 to 90 years. Authors' analysis steps: Scientists estimated how many nucleated cells there were by amplifying reference gene primers. The assay was immunoSEQ multiplex PCR, and TCRdb's table has in-frame clones only and misses some. D and trimming were read from the DNA, whereas the V and J calls and clone size are those reported in that table. The table shows about 270,000 clones, with 65% to 90% occurring only once. The sequence was obtained from a woman aged 45 to 65 with acute COVID-19. The sequencing input was PBMCs or T cells enriched from blood (not recorded which).

This CDR3 is CASSQDSGTGETGEGYSNQPQHF. The CDR3 DNA reads TGTGCCAGCAGCCAAGATTCCGGGACAGGGGAGACTGGGGAGGGTTATAGCAATCAGCCCCAGCATTTT. The chain uses TRBV3-1 (or the pseudogene TRBV3-2) and TRBJ1-5; TRBD1 agrees at 10 bases. The CDR3 extends over 23 amino acids. V lost 0 bases, J lost 0 bases, and 20 bases stayed unmatched. Per the germline V gene, CDR1 is LGHDT and CDR2 is YNNKEL (reference sequence).